One sample yielded the 10 T cell receptor beta chains listed below, sequenced in a study of beta chain features in type 1 diabetes. Isolated RNA was reverse transcribed in full, so expressed TCRB transcripts were sequenced. Only in-frame clones appear in the TCRdb table, and some are missing; sequencing was by immunoSEQ multiplex PCR. The table includes 250,000 or so clones, about 26% detected once. The sample was central memory CD4+ T cells from blood. All receptors come from a man aged 25-45 years in good health.

This clone showed up just a few times. The chain combines TRBV6-6 with TRBJ2-6, with TRBD1 identical over 8 bases. The germline V gene has CDR1 MNHNY and CDR2 SVGAGI (reference sequence). The junction had 14 bases not matched to a gene; V was cut back by 3 bases and J by 13 bases. The length of the CDR3 is 16 residues. The CDR3 sequence is CASSYFGQGPTEVLTF. CDR3 coding DNA: TGTGCCAGCAGTTATTTCGGACAGGGCCCCACCGAGGTCCTGACTTTC.

This clone was counted a few times. This chain uses TRBV29-1 with TRBJ2-5; possibly TRBD1 for D (6 bases). The germline CDR1 and CDR2 sequences are SQVTM and ANQGSEA. V dropped 3 bases and J dropped 2 bases, with 10 bases sitting between them. The CDR3 contains 13 residues. In DNA form, the CDR3 reads TGCAGCGTTGACTTGACAGGACAAGAGACCCAGTACTTC. Residues: CSVDLTGQETQYF. The complete variable domain, with remaining parts taken from reference TRBV29-1 and TRBJ2-5, reads SAVISQKPSRDICQRGTSLTIQCQVDSQVTMMFWYRQQPGQSLTLIATANQGSEATYESGFVIDKFPISRPNLTFSTLTVSNMSPEDSSIYLCSVDLTGQETQYFGPGTRLLVL.

The V call is TRBV7-9, the J call TRBJ1-1; D ambiguous. V was trimmed by 0 bases and J by 4 bases, leaving 9 bases between them. Germline loops: CDR1 SEHNR, CDR2 FQNEAQ (reference sequence). This CDR3 is 14 amino acids long. The CDR3 DNA reads TGTGCCAGCAGCTTAGCAGCCAGTTTCACTGAAGCTTTCTTT. Its translation: CASSLAASFTEAFF.

This clone was counted between two and nine times. The V and J genes are TRBV29-1 and TRBJ1-2; unclear D gene. The germline V and J ends were trimmed by 3 bases and 8 bases, with 16 bases remaining between them. The germline V gene has CDR1 SQVTM and CDR2 ANQGSEA. This CDR3 has 13 residues. The CDR3 reads CSVELLTGSGYTF. The CDR3 nucleotides read TGCAGCGTTGAGCTTTTGACTGGGTCAGGCTACACCTTC.

The V gene is TRBV10-2, the J gene TRBJ2-5; TRBD1 agrees at 8 bases. The CDR3 extends over 13 amino acids. From germline, CDR1 is WSHSY and CDR2 SAAADI. The V and J ends lost 4 bases and 4 bases, in that order; junction bases with no gene match: 2. CDR3 protein: CASSAQGGETQYF. CDR3 in DNA: TGCGCCAGCAGTGCACAGGGGGGAGAGACCCAGTACTTC.

This clone turned up a few times. The chain carries TRBV6-6 and TRBJ2-7; TRBD1 might be the D (6 bases). The germline V gene encodes CDR1 MNHNY and CDR2 SVGAGI (reference sequence). V was shortened by 11 bases and J by 3 bases, with 20 bases between the two germline ends. The CDR3 has 14 residues. As DNA, the CDR3 is TGTGCCGCAAGGAAGACAGGTCAGAGCTACGAGCAGTACTTC. It yields the protein CAARKTGQSYEQYF.

Concerning this clone: Other DNA sequences of this sample code for an identical CDR3. This rearrangement joins TRBV9 to TRBJ2-5; TRBD2 matches 9 bases. This CDR3 spans 13 amino acids. Trimming removed 7 bases from V and 4 bases from J; junction bases left unmatched: 5. Germline V CDR1 and CDR2: SGDLS, YYNGEE. This chain's CDR3 is CASGSGSGETQYF. The CDR3 coding sequence is TGTGCCAGCGGTAGCGGGAGTGGAGAGACCCAGTACTTC.

This chain joins TRBV4-2 and TRBJ2-1; the match to TRBD2 covers 9 bases. Germline CDR1 LGHNA, CDR2 YNFKEQ. CDR3 length: 16 amino acids. V lost 1 base to trimming and J lost 8 bases; unmatched junction nucleotides: 9. The CDR3 nucleotides read TGTGCCAGCAGCCAAGGTAGCGGGGGCCCTTTGCATGAGCAGTTCTTC. It codes for CASSQGSGGPLHEQFF.

The chain joins TRBV7-2 to TRBJ2-7, with D perhaps matching TRBD1 (5 bases). CDR1 SGHTA and CDR2 FQGNSA come from the germline V gene. Trimming removed 3 bases at V and 3 bases at J, with 12 bases between. The CDR3 has 14 residues. The CDR3 is CASSFQGGYYEQYF. The CDR3 DNA is TGTGCCAGCAGCTTTCAGGGCGGCTACTACGAGCAGTACTTC.

The rearrangement joins TRBV7-7 to TRBJ2-3; 11 nucleotides align to TRBD2. V was clipped by 6 bases and J by 2 bases; unmatched bases: 4. The CDR3 totals 15 residues. Germline V CDR1 and CDR2: SSHAT, FNYEAQ (reference sequence). CDR3 bases: TGTGCCAGCAGTAGTAGCGGGGGGGACACAGATACGCAGTATTTT. Translation gives CASSSSGGDTDTQYF.